This T cell receptor (beta chain) derives from a study of cytomegalovirus exposure and HLA in healthy donors. Study-wide background: A previous analysis identified about 110 million unique TCR beta sequences derived from about 180 million T cells. Study findings and constraints: For most subjects, TCR beta sequences were reported to predict HLA-A and HLA-B alleles with accuracy. Fewer than 200 TCR beta chains were listed as cytomegalovirus-associated.

Unrecorded immune exposures were likely, despite nominal health at sampling. The PCR made use of 60 Vbeta and 13 Jbeta primers. TCRdb's table, derived via immunoSEQ multiplex PCR, lists solely in-frame clones and lacks some. The table shows roughly 100,000 clones, with 50% to 70% occurring only once. This clone was counted once. What it binds is unknown. The sequenced material came from PBMCs. This TCR was recovered from a man aged 25 to 45 in good health and CMV-seropositive.

This CDR3 is CASSEYSGEYNEQFF. CDR3 nucleotide sequence: TGTGCCAGCAGTGAGTATAGCGGGGAGTACAATGAGCAGTTCTTC. This chain joins TRBV6-1 and TRBJ2-1; TRBD2 agrees at 8 bases. V gave up 3 bases and J gave up 4 bases; unmatched junction bases: 5. Per the germline V gene, CDR1 is MNHNS and CDR2 is SASEGT. This CDR3 spans 15 amino acids.